The present T cell receptor beta chain was sequenced within a study of blood T cell repertoires in COVID-19. Germline V CDR1 and CDR2: LGHNT, FRNRAP. The V segment lost 0 bases and the J segment 3 bases; nucleotides outside the gene matches: 10. This CDR3 has 17 residues. This table comes from immunoSEQ multiplex PCR, and its TCRdb copy is limited to in-frame clones, with some not included. The repertoire includes roughly 100,000 clones, approximately 81% of them detected once, and over 3.5% sits in the top ten. V gene TRBV12-5 combines with J gene TRBJ2-7; 8 bases match TRBD2. The sample consisted of peripheral blood. The TCR originated in a man between 60 and 70 years old with acute or convalescent COVID-19. CDR3 nucleotide sequence: TGTGCTAGTGGTTTGGTACATCAGCGGGAGAATCTCTACGAGCAGTACGTC. Protein sequence: CASGLVHQRENLYEQYV.